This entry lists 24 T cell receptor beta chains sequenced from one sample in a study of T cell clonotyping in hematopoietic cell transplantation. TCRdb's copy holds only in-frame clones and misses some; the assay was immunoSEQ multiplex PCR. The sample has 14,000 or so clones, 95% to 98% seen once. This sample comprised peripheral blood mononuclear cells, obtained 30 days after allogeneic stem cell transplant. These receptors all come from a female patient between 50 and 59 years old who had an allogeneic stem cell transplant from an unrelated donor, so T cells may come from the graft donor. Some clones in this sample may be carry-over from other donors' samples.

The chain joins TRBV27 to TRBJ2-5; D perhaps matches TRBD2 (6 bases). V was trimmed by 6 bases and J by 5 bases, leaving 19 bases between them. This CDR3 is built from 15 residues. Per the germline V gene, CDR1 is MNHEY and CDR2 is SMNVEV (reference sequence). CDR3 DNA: TGTGCCAGCAGCTCGAGGAGGGGTGGGGGGGAGACCCAGTACTTC. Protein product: CASSSRRGGGETQYF.

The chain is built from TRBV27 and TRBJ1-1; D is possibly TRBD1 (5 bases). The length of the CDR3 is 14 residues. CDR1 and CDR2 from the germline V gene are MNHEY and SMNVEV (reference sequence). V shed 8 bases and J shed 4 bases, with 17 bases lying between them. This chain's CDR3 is CASRGGPNGTEAFF. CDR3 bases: TGTGCCAGCCGGGGCGGCCCCAATGGCACTGAAGCTTTCTTT.

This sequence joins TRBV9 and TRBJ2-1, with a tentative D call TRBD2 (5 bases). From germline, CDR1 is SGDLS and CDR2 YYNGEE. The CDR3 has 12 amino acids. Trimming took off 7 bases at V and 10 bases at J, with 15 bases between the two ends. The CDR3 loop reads CASQGRGNEQFF. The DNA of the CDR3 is TGTGCCAGCCAAGGCCGGGGAAACGAGCAGTTCTTC. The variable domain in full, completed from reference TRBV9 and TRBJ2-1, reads DSGVTQTPKHLITATGQRVTLRCSPRSGDLSVYWYQQSLDQGLQFLIQYYNGEERAKGNILERFSAQQFPDLHSELNLSSLELGDSALYFCASQGRGNEQFFGPGTRLTVL.

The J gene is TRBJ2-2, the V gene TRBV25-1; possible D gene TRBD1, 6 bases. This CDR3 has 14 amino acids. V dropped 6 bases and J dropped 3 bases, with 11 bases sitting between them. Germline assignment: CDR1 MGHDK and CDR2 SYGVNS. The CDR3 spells CASSDEGDTGELFF. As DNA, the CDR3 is TGTGCCAGCAGCGATGAGGGGGACACCGGGGAGCTGTTTTTT.

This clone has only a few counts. The CDR3 DNA is TGTGCCAGTAGTGGGGGGCTGCGCACTGAAGCTTTCTTT. Protein sequence: CASSGGLRTEAFF. The rearrangement links TRBV19 to TRBJ1-1; D is perhaps TRBD1 (6 bases). The germline V and J ends were trimmed by 5 bases and 4 bases, with 11 bases remaining between them. Per the germline V gene, CDR1 is LNHDA and CDR2 is SQIVND (reference sequence). This CDR3 region has 13 residues.

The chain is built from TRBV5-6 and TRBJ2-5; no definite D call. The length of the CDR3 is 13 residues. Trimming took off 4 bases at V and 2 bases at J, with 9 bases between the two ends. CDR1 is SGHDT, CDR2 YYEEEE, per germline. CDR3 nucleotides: TGTGCCAGCAGCCGCGGACCGCAAGAGACCCAGTACTTC. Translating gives CASSRGPQETQYF.

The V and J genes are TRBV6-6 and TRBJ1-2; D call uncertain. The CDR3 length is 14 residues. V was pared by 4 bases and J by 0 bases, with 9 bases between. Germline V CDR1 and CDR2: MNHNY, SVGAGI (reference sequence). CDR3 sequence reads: CASSWRVSNYGYTF. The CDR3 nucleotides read TGTGCCAGCAGTTGGAGGGTATCTAACTATGGCTACACCTTC.

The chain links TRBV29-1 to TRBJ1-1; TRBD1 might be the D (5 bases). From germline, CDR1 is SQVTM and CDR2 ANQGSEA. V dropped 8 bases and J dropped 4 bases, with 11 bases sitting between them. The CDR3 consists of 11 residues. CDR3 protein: CSHGDGTEAFF. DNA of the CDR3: TGCAGCCATGGGGACGGCACTGAAGCTTTCTTT.

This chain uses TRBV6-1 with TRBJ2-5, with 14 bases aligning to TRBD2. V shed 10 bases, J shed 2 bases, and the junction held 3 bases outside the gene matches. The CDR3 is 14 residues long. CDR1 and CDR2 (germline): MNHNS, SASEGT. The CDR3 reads CAIRTSGGQETQYF. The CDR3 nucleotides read TGTGCCATCCGGACTAGCGGGGGGCAAGAGACCCAGTACTTC.

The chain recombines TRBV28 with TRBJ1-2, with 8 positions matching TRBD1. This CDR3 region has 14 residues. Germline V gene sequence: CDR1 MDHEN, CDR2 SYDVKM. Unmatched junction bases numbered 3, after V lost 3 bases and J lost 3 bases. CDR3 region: CASSLSGGDYGYTF. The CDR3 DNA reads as TGTGCCAGCAGTTTGTCAGGGGGCGACTATGGCTACACCTTC.

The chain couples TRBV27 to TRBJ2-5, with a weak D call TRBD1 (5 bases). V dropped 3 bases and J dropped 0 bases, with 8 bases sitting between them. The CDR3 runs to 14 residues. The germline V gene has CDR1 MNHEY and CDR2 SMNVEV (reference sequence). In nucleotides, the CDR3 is TGTGCCAGCAGTTTGGGGCGGAACCAAGAGACCCAGTACTTC. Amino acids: CASSLGRNQETQYF.

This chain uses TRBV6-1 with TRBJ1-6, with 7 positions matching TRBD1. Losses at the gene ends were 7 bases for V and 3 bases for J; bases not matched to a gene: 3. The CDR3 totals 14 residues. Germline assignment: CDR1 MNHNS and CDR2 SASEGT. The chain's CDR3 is CASTPGGYNSPLHF. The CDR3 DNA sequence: TGTGCCAGCACCCCAGGGGGCTATAATTCACCCCTCCACTTT.

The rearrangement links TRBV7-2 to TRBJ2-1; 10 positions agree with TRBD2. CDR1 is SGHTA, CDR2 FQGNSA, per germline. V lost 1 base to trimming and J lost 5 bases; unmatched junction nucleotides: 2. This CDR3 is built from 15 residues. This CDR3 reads CASSLELAGNNEQFF. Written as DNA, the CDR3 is TGTGCCAGCAGCTTAGAACTAGCGGGGAACAATGAGCAGTTCTTC.

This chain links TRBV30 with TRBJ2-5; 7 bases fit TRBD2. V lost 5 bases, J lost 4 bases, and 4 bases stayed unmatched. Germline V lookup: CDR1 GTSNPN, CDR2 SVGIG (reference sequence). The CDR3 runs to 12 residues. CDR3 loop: CAWGTIRETQYF. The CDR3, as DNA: TGTGCCTGGGGGACTATCAGAGAGACCCAGTACTTC. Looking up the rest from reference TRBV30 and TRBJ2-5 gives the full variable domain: SQTIHQWPATLVQPVGSPLSLECTVEGTSNPNLYWYRQAAGRGLQLLFYSVGIGQISSEVPQNLSASRPQDRQFILSSKKLLLSDSGFYLCAWGTIRETQYFGPGTRLLVL.

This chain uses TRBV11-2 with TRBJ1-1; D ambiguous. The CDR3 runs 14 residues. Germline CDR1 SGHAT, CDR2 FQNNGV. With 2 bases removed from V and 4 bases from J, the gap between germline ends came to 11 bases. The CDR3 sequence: CASSLNPGSTEAFF. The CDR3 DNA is TGTGCCAGCAGCTTAAATCCTGGATCCACTGAAGCTTTCTTT.

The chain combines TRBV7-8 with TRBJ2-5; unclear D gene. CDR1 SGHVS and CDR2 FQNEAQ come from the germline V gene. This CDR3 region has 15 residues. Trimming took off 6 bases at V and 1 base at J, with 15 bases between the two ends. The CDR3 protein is CASSRQRRTQETQYF. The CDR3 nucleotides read TGTGCCAGCAGTCGGCAGAGGCGCACCCAAGAGACCCAGTACTTC.

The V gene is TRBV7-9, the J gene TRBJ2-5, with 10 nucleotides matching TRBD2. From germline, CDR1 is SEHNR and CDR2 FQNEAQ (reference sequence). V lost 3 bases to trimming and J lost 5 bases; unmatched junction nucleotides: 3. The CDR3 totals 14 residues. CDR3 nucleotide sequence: TGTGCCAGCAGCTTGTCTAGCGGGGGTGAGACCCAGTACTTC. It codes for CASSLSSGGETQYF.

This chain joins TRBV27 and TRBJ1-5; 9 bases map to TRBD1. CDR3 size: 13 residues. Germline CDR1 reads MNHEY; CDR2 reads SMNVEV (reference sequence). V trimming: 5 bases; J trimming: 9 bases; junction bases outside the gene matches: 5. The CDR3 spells CASSRDRVSPQHF. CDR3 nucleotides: TGTGCCAGCAGTCGGGACAGGGTATCGCCCCAGCATTTT.

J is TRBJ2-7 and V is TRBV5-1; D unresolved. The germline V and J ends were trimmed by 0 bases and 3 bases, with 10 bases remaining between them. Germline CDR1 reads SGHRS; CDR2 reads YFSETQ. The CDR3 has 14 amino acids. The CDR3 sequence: CASSLDGYGYEQYF. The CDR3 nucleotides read TGCGCCAGCAGCTTGGACGGATACGGCTACGAGCAGTACTTC.

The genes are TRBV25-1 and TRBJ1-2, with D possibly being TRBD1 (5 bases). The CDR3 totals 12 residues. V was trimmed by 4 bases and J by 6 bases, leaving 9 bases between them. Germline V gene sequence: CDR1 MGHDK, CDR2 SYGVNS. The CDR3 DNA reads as TGTGCCAGCAGTGGGGGACCCCATGGCTACACCTTC. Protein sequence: CASSGGPHGYTF.

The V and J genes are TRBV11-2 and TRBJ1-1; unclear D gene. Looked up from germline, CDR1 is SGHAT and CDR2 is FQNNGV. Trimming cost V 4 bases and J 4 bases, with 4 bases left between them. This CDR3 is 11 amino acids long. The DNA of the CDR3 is TGTGCCAGCAGCTCTCGCACTGAAGCTTTCTTT. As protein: CASSSRTEAFF. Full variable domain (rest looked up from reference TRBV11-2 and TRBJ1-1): EAGVAQSPRYKIIEKRQSVAFWCNPISGHATLYWYQQILGQGPKLLIQFQNNGVVDDSQLPKDRFSAERLKGVDSTLKIQPAKLEDSAVYLCASSSRTEAFFGQGTRLTVV.

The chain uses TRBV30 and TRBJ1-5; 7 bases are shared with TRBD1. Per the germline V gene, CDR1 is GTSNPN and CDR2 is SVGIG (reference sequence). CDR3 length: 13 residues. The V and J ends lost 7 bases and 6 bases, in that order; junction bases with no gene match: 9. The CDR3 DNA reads TGTGCCTTAGAACAGGGGACGGGTCAGCCCCAGCATTTT. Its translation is CALEQGTGQPQHF.

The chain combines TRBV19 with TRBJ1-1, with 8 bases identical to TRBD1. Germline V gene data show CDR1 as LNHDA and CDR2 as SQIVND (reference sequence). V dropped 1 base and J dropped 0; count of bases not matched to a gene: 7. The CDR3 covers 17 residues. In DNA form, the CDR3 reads TGTGCCAGTAGTATAGGACAGGGGAGGATGATGAACACTGAAGCTTTCTTT. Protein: CASSIGQGRMMNTEAFF.

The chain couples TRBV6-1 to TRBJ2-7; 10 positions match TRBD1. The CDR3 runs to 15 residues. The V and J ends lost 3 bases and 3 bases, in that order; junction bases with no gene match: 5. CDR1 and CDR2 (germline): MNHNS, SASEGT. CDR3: CASSEVRTGGYEQYF. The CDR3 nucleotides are TGTGCCAGCAGTGAGGTTAGGACAGGGGGCTACGAGCAGTACTTC.